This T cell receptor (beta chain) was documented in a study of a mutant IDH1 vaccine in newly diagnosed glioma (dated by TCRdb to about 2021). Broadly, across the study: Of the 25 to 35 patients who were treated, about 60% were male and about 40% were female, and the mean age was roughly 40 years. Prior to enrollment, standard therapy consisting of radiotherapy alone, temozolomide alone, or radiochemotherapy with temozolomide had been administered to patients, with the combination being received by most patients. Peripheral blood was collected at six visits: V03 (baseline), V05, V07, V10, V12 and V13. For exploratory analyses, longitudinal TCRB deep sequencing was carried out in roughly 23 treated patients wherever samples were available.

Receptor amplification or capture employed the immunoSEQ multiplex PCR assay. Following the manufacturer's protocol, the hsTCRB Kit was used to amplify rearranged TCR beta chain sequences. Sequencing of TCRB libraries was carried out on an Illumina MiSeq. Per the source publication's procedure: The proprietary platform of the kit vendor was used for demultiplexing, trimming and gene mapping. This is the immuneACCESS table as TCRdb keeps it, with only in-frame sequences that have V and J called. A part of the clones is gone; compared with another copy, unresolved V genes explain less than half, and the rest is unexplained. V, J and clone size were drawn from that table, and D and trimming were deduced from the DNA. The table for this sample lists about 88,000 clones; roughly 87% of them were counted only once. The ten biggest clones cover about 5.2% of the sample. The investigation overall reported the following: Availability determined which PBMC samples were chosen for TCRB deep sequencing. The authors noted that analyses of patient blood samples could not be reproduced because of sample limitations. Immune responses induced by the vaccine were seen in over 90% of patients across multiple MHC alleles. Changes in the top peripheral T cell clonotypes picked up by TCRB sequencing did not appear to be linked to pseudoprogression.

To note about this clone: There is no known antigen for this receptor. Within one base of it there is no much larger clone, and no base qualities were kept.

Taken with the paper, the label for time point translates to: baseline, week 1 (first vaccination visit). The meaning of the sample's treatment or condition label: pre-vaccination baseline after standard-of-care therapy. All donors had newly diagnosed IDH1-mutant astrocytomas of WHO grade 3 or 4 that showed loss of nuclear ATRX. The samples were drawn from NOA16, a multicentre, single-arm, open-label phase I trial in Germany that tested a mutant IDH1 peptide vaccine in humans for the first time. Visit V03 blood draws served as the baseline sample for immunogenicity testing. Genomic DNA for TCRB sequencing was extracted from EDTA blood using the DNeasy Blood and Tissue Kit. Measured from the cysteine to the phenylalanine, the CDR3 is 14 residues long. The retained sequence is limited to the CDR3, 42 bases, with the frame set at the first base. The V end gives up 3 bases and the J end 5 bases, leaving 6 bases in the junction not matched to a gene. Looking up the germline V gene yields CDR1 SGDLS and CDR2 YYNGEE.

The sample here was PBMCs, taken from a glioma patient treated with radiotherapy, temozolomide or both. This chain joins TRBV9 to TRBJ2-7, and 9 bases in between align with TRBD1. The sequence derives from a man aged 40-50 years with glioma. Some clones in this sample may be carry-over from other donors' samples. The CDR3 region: CASSDGTGRNEQYF. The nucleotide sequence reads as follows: TGTGCCAGCAGCGACGGGACAGGGAGGAACGAGCAGTACTTC. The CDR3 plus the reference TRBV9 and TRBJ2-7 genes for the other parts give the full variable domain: DSGVTQTPKHLITATGQRVTLRCSPRSGDLSVYWYQQSLDQGLQFLIQYYNGEERAKGNILERFSAQQFPDLHSELNLSSLELGDSALYFCASSDGTGRNEQYFGPGTRLTVT.